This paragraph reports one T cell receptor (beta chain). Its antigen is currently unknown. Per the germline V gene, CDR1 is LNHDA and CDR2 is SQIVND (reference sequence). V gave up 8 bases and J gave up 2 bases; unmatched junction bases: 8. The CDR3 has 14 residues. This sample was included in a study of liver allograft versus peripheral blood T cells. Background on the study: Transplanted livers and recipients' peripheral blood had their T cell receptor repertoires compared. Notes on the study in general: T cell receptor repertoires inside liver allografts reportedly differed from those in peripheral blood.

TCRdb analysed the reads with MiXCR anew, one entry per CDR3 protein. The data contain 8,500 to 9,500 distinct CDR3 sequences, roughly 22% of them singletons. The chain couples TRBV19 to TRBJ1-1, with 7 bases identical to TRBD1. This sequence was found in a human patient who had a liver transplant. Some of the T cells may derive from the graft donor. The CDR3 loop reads CASVRRDRNTEAFF. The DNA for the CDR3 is TGTGCCAGTGTGCGTAGGGACAGAAACACTGAAGCTTTCTTT.